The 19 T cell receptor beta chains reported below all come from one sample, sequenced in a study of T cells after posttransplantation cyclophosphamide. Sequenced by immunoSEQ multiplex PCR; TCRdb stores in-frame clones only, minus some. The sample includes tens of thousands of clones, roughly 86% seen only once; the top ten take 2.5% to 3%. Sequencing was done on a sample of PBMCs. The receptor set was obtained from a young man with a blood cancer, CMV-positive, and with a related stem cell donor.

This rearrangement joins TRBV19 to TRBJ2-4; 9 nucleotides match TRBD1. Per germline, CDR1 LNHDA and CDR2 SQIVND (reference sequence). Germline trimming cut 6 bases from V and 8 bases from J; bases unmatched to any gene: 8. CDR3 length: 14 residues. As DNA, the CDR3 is TGTGCCAGTAGAAAGGACAGGGGCTCCGACATTCAGTACTTC. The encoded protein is CASRKDRGSDIQYF.

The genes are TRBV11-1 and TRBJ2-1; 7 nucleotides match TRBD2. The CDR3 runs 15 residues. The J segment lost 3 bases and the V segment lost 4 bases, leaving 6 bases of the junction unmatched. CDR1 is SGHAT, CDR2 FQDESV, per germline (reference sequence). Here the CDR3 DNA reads TGTGCCAGCAGCTCCCCTAGCGGAAACTACAATGAGCAGTTCTTC. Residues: CASSSPSGNYNEQFF.

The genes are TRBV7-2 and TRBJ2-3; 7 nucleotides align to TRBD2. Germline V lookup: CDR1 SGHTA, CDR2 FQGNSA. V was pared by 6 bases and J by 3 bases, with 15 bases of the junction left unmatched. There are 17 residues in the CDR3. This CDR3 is CASSSLVSGMGTDTQYF. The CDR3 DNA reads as TGTGCCAGCAGTAGCCTCGTCAGCGGGATGGGGACAGATACGCAGTATTTT.

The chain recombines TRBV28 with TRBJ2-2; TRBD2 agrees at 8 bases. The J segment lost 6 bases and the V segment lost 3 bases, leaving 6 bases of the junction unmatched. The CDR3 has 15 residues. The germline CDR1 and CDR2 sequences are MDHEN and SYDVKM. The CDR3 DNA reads TGTGCCAGCAGTTTGGGAACTAGCGGCGCCGGGGAGCTGTTTTTT. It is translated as CASSLGTSGAGELFF. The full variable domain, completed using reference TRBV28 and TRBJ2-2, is DVKVTQSSRYLVKRTGEKVFLECVQDMDHENMFWYRQDPGLGLRLIYFSYDVKMKEKGDIPEGYSVSREKKERFSLILESASTNQTSMYLCASSLGTSGAGELFFGEGSRLTVL.

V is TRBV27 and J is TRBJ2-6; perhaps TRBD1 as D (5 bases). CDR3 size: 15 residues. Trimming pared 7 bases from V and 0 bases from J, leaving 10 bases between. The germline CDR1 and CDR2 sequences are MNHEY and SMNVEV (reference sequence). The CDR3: CASMTVSSGANVLTF. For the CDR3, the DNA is TGTGCCAGCATGACAGTTTCCTCTGGGGCCAACGTCCTGACTTTC.

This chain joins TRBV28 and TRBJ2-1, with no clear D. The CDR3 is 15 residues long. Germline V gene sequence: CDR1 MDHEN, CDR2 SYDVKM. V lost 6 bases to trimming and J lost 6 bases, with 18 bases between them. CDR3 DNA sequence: TGTGCCAGCAGCAACTTAGGCGGAGCGAGCAATGAGCAGTTCTTC. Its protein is CASSNLGGASNEQFF.

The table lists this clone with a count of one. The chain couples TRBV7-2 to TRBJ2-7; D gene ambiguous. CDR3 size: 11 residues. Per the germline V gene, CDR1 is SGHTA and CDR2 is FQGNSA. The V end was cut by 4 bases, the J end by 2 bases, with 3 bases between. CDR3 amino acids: CASSSAYEQYF. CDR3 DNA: TGTGCCAGCAGCTCAGCCTACGAGCAGTACTTC. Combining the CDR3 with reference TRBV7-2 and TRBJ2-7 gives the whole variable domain GAGVSQSPSNKVTEKGKDVELRCDPISGHTALYWYRQSLGQGLEFLIYFQGNSAPDKSGLPSDRFSAERTGGSVSTLTIQRTQQEDSAVYLCASSSAYEQYFGPGTRLTVT.

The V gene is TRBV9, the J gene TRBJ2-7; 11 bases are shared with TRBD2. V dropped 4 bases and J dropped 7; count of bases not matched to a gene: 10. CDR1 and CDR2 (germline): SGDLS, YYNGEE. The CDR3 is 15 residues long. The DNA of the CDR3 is TGTGCCAGCAGCCCAGGACGGGTAGCGGGAGGGGAGCAGTACTTC. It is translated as CASSPGRVAGGEQYF.

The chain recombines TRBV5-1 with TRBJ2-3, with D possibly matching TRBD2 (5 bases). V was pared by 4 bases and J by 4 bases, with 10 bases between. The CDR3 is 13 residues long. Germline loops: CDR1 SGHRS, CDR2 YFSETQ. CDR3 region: CASSPTRADTQYF. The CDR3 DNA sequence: TGCGCCAGCAGCCCGACGAGGGCAGATACGCAGTATTTT.

This CDR3 is CASSLYGGGAKNIQYF. The DNA for the CDR3 is TGTGCCAGCAGTTTATATGGGGGAGGCGCCAAAAACATTCAGTACTTC. V is TRBV27 and J is TRBJ2-4; a weak D match, TRBD2 (6 bases). Per the germline V gene, CDR1 is MNHEY and CDR2 is SMNVEV (reference sequence). Trimming took off 1 base at V and 1 base at J, with 11 bases between the two ends. This CDR3 has 16 residues.

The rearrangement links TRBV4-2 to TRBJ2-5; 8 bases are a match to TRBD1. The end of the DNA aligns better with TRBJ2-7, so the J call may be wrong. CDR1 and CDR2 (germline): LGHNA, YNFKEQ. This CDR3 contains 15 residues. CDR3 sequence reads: CASSQGGTGSYEQYF. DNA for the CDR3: TGTGCCAGCAGCCAAGGTGGGACAGGATCCTACGAGCAGTACTTC.

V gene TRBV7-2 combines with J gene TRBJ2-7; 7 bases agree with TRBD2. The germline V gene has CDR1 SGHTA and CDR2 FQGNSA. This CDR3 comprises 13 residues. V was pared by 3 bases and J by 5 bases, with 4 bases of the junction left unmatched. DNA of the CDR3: TGTGCCAGCAGCTTGGCGGGAGTTGACGAGCAGTACTTC. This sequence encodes CASSLAGVDEQYF.

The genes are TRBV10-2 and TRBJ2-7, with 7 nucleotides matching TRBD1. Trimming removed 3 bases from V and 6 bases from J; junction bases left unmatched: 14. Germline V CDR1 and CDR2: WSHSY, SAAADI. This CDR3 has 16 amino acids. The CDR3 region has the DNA TGCGCCAGCAGTGATAGGTCCTCCGGGACAGTAGGCGAGCAGTACTTC. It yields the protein CASSDRSSGTVGEQYF.

For the CDR3, the DNA is TGTGCCAGCAGAAACCGGGACAATCCCTATGGCTACACCTTC. The encoded protein is CASRNRDNPYGYTF. V gene TRBV19 combines with J gene TRBJ1-2, with a weak D call TRBD1 (6 bases). V was pared by 9 bases and J by 4 bases, with 18 bases between. The germline gives CDR1 LNHDA, CDR2 SQIVND (reference sequence). The CDR3 is 14 residues long. The whole variable domain, filled in from reference TRBV19 and TRBJ1-2, reads DGGITQSPKYLFRKEGQNVTLSCEQNLNHDAMYWYRQDPGQGLRLIYYSQIVNDFQKGDIAEGYSVSREKKESFPLTVTSAQKNPTAFYLCASRNRDNPYGYTFGSGTRLTVV.

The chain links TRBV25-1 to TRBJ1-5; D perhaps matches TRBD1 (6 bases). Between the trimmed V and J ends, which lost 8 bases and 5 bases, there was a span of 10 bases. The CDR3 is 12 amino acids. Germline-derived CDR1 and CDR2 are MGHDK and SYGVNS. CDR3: CASQGSDQPQHF. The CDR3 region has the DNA TGTGCCAGCCAGGGGAGCGATCAGCCCCAGCATTTT.

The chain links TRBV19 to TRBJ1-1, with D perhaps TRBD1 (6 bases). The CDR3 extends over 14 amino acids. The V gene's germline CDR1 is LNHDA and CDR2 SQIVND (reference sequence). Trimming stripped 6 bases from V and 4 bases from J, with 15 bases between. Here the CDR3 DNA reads TGTGCCAGTAGCAAGAGACAGGATCGCACTGAAGCTTTCTTT. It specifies CASSKRQDRTEAFF. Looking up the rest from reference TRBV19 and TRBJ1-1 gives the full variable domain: DGGITQSPKYLFRKEGQNVTLSCEQNLNHDAMYWYRQDPGQGLRLIYYSQIVNDFQKGDIAEGYSVSREKKESFPLTVTSAQKNPTAFYLCASSKRQDRTEAFFGQGTRLTVV.

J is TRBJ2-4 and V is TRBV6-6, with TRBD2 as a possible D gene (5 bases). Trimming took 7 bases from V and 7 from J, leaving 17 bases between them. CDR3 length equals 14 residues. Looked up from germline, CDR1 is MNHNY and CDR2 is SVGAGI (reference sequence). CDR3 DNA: TGTGCCAGCACTCAAGGTTTGGAGGTCAACATTCAGTACTTC. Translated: CASTQGLEVNIQYF.

CDR3 coding DNA: TGCAGCGTTGGGCTGTCAGGAGGCGGAACGAATGAGCAGTTCTTC. It translates to CSVGLSGGGTNEQFF. V gene TRBV29-1 combines with J gene TRBJ2-1; possibly TRBD2 for D (5 bases). V dropped 4 bases and J dropped 7 bases, with 20 bases sitting between them. Germline CDR1 SQVTM, CDR2 ANQGSEA. This CDR3 is 15 amino acids long.

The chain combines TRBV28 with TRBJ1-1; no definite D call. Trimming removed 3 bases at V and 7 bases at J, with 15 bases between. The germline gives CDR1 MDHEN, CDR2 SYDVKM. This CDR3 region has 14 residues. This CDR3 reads CASSFRGPYNEAFF. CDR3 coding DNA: TGTGCCAGCAGTTTTAGAGGGCCCTATAATGAAGCTTTCTTT.